This is a list of T cell receptor beta chains from one sample in a study of blood T cell repertoires in COVID-19. The repertoire was sequenced with immunoSEQ multiplex PCR; TCRdb's copy has only in-frame clones and lacks some. The sample consists of about 80,000 clones, around 88% of them appearing once. Material for sequencing was peripheral blood. The receptors here all came from a woman of 80 years or more with acute or convalescent COVID-19. The CDR3 runs from the conserved cysteine through the conserved F or W. Fields, in order: J gene, clone size, V gene, D gene, CDR3 protein, CDR3 DNA. A D gene is named only where the DNA matches it firmly. Where a row states a size, it is once, few, many or the class of an expanded clone; other rows omit it.

j_gene: TRBJ1-2; abundance: -; v_gene: TRBV19; d_gene: -; CDR3aa: CASSSNYGYTF; CDR3nt: TGTGCCAGTAGTTCGAACTATGGCTACACCTTC
j_gene: TRBJ2-1; abundance: -; v_gene: TRBV18; d_gene: TRBD1; CDR3aa: CASSPLGTGVYNEQFF; CDR3nt: TGTGCCAGCTCACCACTGGGGACAGGGGTCTACAATGAGCAGTTCTTC
j_gene: TRBJ1-1; abundance: -; v_gene: TRBV7-8; d_gene: -; CDR3aa: CASTELQGFKAFF; CDR3nt: TGTGCCAGCACCGAACTGCAGGGGTTCAAAGCTTTCTTT
j_gene: TRBJ2-3; abundance: once; v_gene: TRBV12-5; d_gene: TRBD2; CDR3aa: CASGTTLAGGTDTQYF; CDR3nt: TGTGCTAGTGGCACCACTTTAGCGGGGGGCACAGATACGCAGTATTTT
j_gene: TRBJ1-1; abundance: -; v_gene: TRBV5-1; d_gene: -; CDR3aa: CASRSVESNGDTEAFF; CDR3nt: TGCGCCAGCAGATCGGTCGAGTCCAACGGAGACACTGAAGCTTTCTTT
j_gene: TRBJ2-7; abundance: -; v_gene: TRBV5-4; d_gene: -; CDR3aa: CASSPLGQTGSYEQYF; CDR3nt: TGTGCCAGCAGCCCCCTTGGACAGACCGGCTCCTACGAGCAGTACTTC
j_gene: TRBJ1-2; abundance: -; v_gene: TRBV12-3/TRBV12-4; d_gene: -; CDR3aa: CASSDRALDGYTF; CDR3nt: TGTGCCAGCAGTGACCGAGCCCTAGATGGCTACACCTTC
j_gene: TRBJ2-5; abundance: -; v_gene: TRBV5-1; d_gene: TRBD1; CDR3aa: CASSGGTGRVETQYF; CDR3nt: TGCGCCAGCAGCGGAGGGACAGGGAGAGTAGAGACCCAGTACTTC
j_gene: TRBJ1-1; abundance: -; v_gene: TRBV7-3; d_gene: -; CDR3aa: CASSLLVEMNTEAFF; CDR3nt: TGTGCCAGCAGCCTTCTGGTGGAGATGAACACTGAAGCTTTCTTT
j_gene: TRBJ1-3; abundance: -; v_gene: TRBV30; d_gene: -; CDR3aa: CAWNQDSLSGNTIYF; CDR3nt: TGTGCCTGGAACCAGGACAGTCTCTCTGGAAACACCATATATTTT
j_gene: TRBJ2-7; abundance: -; v_gene: TRBV3-1/TRBV3-2; d_gene: TRBD2; CDR3aa: CASSQDRTSGSQQYF; CDR3nt: TGTGCCAGCAGCCAAGATAGGACTAGCGGGAGCCAGCAGTACTTC
j_gene: TRBJ2-4; abundance: -; v_gene: TRBV6-5; d_gene: -; CDR3aa: CASSTLAKNIQYF; CDR3nt: TGTGCCAGCAGCACATTAGCCAAAAACATTCAGTACTTC
j_gene: TRBJ1-3; abundance: once; v_gene: TRBV7-8; d_gene: -; CDR3aa: CASSFGGGGKGNTIYF; CDR3nt: TGTGCCAGCAGCTTTGGCGGCGGAGGAAAAGGAAACACCATATATTTT
j_gene: TRBJ2-7; abundance: -; v_gene: TRBV5-1; d_gene: -; CDR3aa: CASSLDGQTYEQYF; CDR3nt: TGCGCCAGCAGCTTGGACGGACAAACCTACGAGCAGTACTTC
j_gene: TRBJ1-1; abundance: -; v_gene: TRBV9; d_gene: -; CDR3aa: CASSVATEGTEAFF; CDR3nt: TGTGCCAGCAGCGTAGCCACAGAGGGAACTGAAGCTTTCTTT
j_gene: TRBJ1-1; abundance: few; v_gene: TRBV7-2; d_gene: -; CDR3aa: CASSPSTGYTEAFF; CDR3nt: TGTGCCAGCAGTCCCTCGACAGGCTACACTGAAGCTTTCTTT
j_gene: TRBJ2-3; abundance: -; v_gene: TRBV19; d_gene: TRBD1; CDR3aa: CASSPRTGSTDTQYF; CDR3nt: TGTGCCAGTAGTCCCCGGACAGGGAGCACAGATACGCAGTATTTT
j_gene: TRBJ1-3; abundance: -; v_gene: TRBV11-3; d_gene: -; CDR3aa: CASSLGTGIGNTIYF; CDR3nt: TGTGCCAGCAGCTTAGGCACAGGTATTGGAAACACCATATATTTT
j_gene: TRBJ2-3; abundance: -; v_gene: TRBV3-1/TRBV3-2; d_gene: TRBD1; CDR3aa: CASSQTGQGFDTQYF; CDR3nt: TGTGCCAGCAGCCAGACGGGACAGGGGTTCGATACGCAGTATTTT
j_gene: TRBJ2-7; abundance: -; v_gene: TRBV5-1; d_gene: TRBD1; CDR3aa: CASSPGTAFYEQYF; CDR3nt: TGCGCCAGCAGCCCCGGGACAGCCTTCTACGAGCAGTACTTC
j_gene: TRBJ1-6; abundance: -; v_gene: TRBV10-2; d_gene: TRBD1; CDR3aa: CASSGERGPLHF; CDR3nt: TGCGCCAGCAGTGGGGAAAGGGGGCCTCTCCACTTT
j_gene: TRBJ2-3; abundance: -; v_gene: TRBV5-1; d_gene: TRBD2; CDR3aa: CASSLGLAGVNWADTQYF; CDR3nt: TGCGCCAGCAGCTTGGGGCTAGCGGGAGTGAATTGGGCAGATACGCAGTATTTT
j_gene: TRBJ1-2; abundance: -; v_gene: TRBV6-5; d_gene: -; CDR3aa: CASSYRGSGNYGYTF; CDR3nt: TGTGCCAGCAGTTACCGGGGTAGTGGTAACTATGGCTACACCTTC
j_gene: TRBJ2-7; abundance: -; v_gene: TRBV7-2; d_gene: TRBD1; CDR3aa: CASSLRTGSYEQYF; CDR3nt: TGTGCCAGCAGCTTACGGACAGGGAGCTACGAGCAGTACTTC
j_gene: TRBJ1-2; abundance: -; v_gene: TRBV6-5; d_gene: TRBD1; CDR3aa: CASSQSDRGLYGYTF; CDR3nt: TGTGCCAGCAGTCAATCGGACAGGGGGCTTTATGGCTACACCTTC
j_gene: TRBJ1-1; abundance: -; v_gene: TRBV18; d_gene: -; CDR3aa: CASSPERGDTEAFF; CDR3nt: TGTGCCAGCTCACCCGAGCGGGGGGACACTGAAGCTTTCTTT
j_gene: TRBJ1-1; abundance: -; v_gene: TRBV11-2; d_gene: -; CDR3aa: CASSFGGAARAFF; CDR3nt: TGTGCCAGCAGCTTCGGAGGGGCCGCTAGAGCTTTCTTT
j_gene: TRBJ1-5; abundance: -; v_gene: TRBV7-2; d_gene: -; CDR3aa: CASSKDRNQPQHF; CDR3nt: TGTGCCAGCAGCAAGGACAGAAATCAGCCCCAGCATTTT
j_gene: TRBJ2-7; abundance: few; v_gene: TRBV7-2; d_gene: -; CDR3aa: CASSFMGSEQYF; CDR3nt: TGTGCCAGCAGCTTTATGGGCAGCGAGCAGTACTTC
j_gene: TRBJ1-1; abundance: -; v_gene: TRBV2; d_gene: -; CDR3aa: CASSRDWGGHTEAFF; CDR3nt: TGTGCCAGCAGTCGGGACTGGGGTGGACACACTGAAGCTTTCTTT
j_gene: TRBJ1-2; abundance: -; v_gene: TRBV19; d_gene: TRBD1; CDR3aa: CASSMGDSRNGYTF; CDR3nt: TGTGCCAGTAGTATGGGGGACAGCAGAAATGGCTACACCTTC
j_gene: TRBJ1-5; abundance: -; v_gene: TRBV5-5; d_gene: TRBD1; CDR3aa: CASSLQGQSNQPQHF; CDR3nt: TGTGCCAGCAGCTTGCAGGGACAGAGCAATCAGCCCCAGCATTTT
j_gene: TRBJ1-2; abundance: -; v_gene: TRBV19; d_gene: -; CDR3aa: CASNRGGYGYTF; CDR3nt: TGTGCCAGTAATCGGGGAGGCTATGGCTACACCTTC
j_gene: TRBJ1-6; abundance: -; v_gene: TRBV3-1/TRBV3-2; d_gene: -; CDR3aa: CASSLRSEGVSPLHF; CDR3nt: TGTGCCAGCAGCCTCCGGTCGGAGGGTGTTTCACCCCTCCACTTT
j_gene: TRBJ2-7; abundance: -; v_gene: TRBV3-1/TRBV3-2; d_gene: TRBD2; CDR3aa: CASSPLAGSSYEQYF; CDR3nt: TGTGCCAGCAGCCCCTTAGCGGGCAGCTCCTACGAGCAGTACTTC
j_gene: TRBJ1-4; abundance: -; v_gene: TRBV19; d_gene: -; CDR3aa: CASNPRVTEKLFF; CDR3nt: TGTGCCAGTAATCCCCGGGTAACTGAAAAACTGTTTTTT
j_gene: TRBJ2-6; abundance: -; v_gene: TRBV7-2; d_gene: -; CDR3aa: CASSLGRVGANVLTF; CDR3nt: TGTGCCAGCAGCTTAGGGCGGGTTGGGGCCAACGTCCTGACTTTC
j_gene: TRBJ1-5; abundance: -; v_gene: TRBV5-1; d_gene: -; CDR3aa: CASSLEGNSNQPQHF; CDR3nt: TGCGCCAGCAGCTTGGAGGGGAATAGCAATCAGCCCCAGCATTTT
j_gene: TRBJ2-5; abundance: once; v_gene: TRBV9; d_gene: TRBD2; CDR3aa: CASSVVGGNYQETQYF; CDR3nt: TGTGCCAGCAGCGTAGTGGGGGGGAACTACCAAGAGACCCAGTACTTC
j_gene: TRBJ1-5; abundance: -; v_gene: TRBV6-2/TRBV6-3; d_gene: TRBD1; CDR3aa: CASSPRDRDNQPQHF; CDR3nt: TGTGCCAGCAGTCCCCGGGACAGGGACAATCAGCCCCAGCATTTT
j_gene: TRBJ1-2; abundance: once; v_gene: TRBV6-5; d_gene: -; CDR3aa: CASSSRTATGGYGYTF; CDR3nt: TGTGCCAGCAGTTCCCGGACGGCGACGGGGGGCTATGGCTACACCTTC
j_gene: TRBJ2-1; abundance: -; v_gene: TRBV9; d_gene: TRBD1; CDR3aa: CASSEPGTGSNEQFF; CDR3nt: TGTGCCAGCAGCGAGCCCGGGACAGGGTCGAATGAGCAGTTCTTC
j_gene: TRBJ2-7; abundance: once; v_gene: TRBV5-1; d_gene: -; CDR3aa: CASSLDWGGGEQYF; CDR3nt: TGCGCCAGCAGCTTGGATTGGGGAGGGGGTGAGCAGTACTTC
j_gene: TRBJ2-7; abundance: -; v_gene: TRBV7-2; d_gene: TRBD1; CDR3aa: CASSLRETGIYEQYF; CDR3nt: TGTGCCAGCAGCTTAAGGGAGACAGGGATCTACGAGCAGTACTTC
j_gene: TRBJ2-1; abundance: few; v_gene: TRBV27; d_gene: -; CDR3aa: CASSFVDIYRTTRSYNEQFF; CDR3nt: TGTGCCAGCAGTTTCGTCGACATTTACCGAACGACCCGCTCCTACAATGAGCAGTTCTTC
j_gene: TRBJ2-7; abundance: -; v_gene: TRBV12-5; d_gene: -; CDR3aa: CASGLADSRVSEQYF; CDR3nt: TGTGCTAGTGGTTTGGCCGACAGTCGAGTCTCCGAGCAGTACTTC
j_gene: TRBJ2-7; abundance: -; v_gene: TRBV5-1; d_gene: TRBD2; CDR3aa: CASSTGPGLGYEQYF; CDR3nt: TGCGCCAGCAGCACTGGCCCGGGACTAGGGTACGAGCAGTACTTC
j_gene: TRBJ1-2; abundance: -; v_gene: TRBV18; d_gene: -; CDR3aa: CASSPPQGIPYGYTF; CDR3nt: TGTGCCAGCTCACCACCGCAGGGGATACCTTATGGCTACACCTTC
j_gene: TRBJ2-1; abundance: -; v_gene: TRBV7-9; d_gene: TRBD2; CDR3aa: CASSLVGLAGDEQFF; CDR3nt: TGTGCCAGCAGCTTAGTAGGACTAGCGGGAGATGAGCAGTTCTTC
j_gene: TRBJ1-1; abundance: -; v_gene: TRBV21-1; d_gene: -; CDR3aa: CASSSQGAGTEAFF; CDR3nt: TGTGCCAGCAGCTCGCAGGGGGCTGGAACTGAAGCTTTCTTT
j_gene: TRBJ2-7; abundance: once; v_gene: TRBV6-1; d_gene: TRBD1; CDR3aa: CASSELQGQFGSYEQYF; CDR3nt: TGTGCCAGCAGTGAACTACAGGGGCAGTTCGGCTCCTACGAGCAGTACTTC
j_gene: TRBJ1-4; abundance: once; v_gene: TRBV5-5; d_gene: -; CDR3aa: CASSSAGQRGEKLFF; CDR3nt: TGTGCCAGCAGCTCGGCAGGGCAGCGAGGTGAAAAACTGTTTTTT
j_gene: TRBJ2-7; abundance: -; v_gene: TRBV6-5; d_gene: -; CDR3aa: CASSYSGLLALSEQYF; CDR3nt: TGTGCCAGCAGTTACTCTGGCCTTCTAGCGCTGAGCGAGCAGTACTTC
j_gene: TRBJ2-5; abundance: -; v_gene: TRBV3-1/TRBV3-2; d_gene: TRBD2; CDR3aa: CASSILADGVRETQYF; CDR3nt: TGTGCCAGCAGCATACTAGCGGACGGGGTCAGGGAGACCCAGTACTTC
j_gene: TRBJ1-2; abundance: -; v_gene: TRBV5-1; d_gene: -; CDR3aa: CASSPGGALYGYTF; CDR3nt: TGCGCCAGCAGCCCGGGGGGGGCCCTATATGGCTACACCTTC
j_gene: TRBJ2-7; abundance: once; v_gene: TRBV19; d_gene: -; CDR3aa: CASSKPNSYEQYF; CDR3nt: TGTGCCAGTAGTAAACCTAACTCCTACGAGCAGTACTTC
j_gene: TRBJ1-2; abundance: once; v_gene: TRBV19; d_gene: -; CDR3aa: CASSIRQNGYTF; CDR3nt: TGTGCCAGTAGTATTAGACAGAACGGCTACACCTTC
j_gene: TRBJ2-2; abundance: once; v_gene: TRBV28; d_gene: -; CDR3aa: CASSSPGRGPGELFF; CDR3nt: TGTGCCAGCAGCTCACCGGGGCGGGGTCCCGGGGAGCTGTTTTTT
j_gene: TRBJ2-1; abundance: -; v_gene: TRBV29-1; d_gene: TRBD2; CDR3aa: CSAGGGLASYNEQFF; CDR3nt: TGCAGCGCAGGCGGGGGACTAGCGAGTTACAATGAGCAGTTCTTC